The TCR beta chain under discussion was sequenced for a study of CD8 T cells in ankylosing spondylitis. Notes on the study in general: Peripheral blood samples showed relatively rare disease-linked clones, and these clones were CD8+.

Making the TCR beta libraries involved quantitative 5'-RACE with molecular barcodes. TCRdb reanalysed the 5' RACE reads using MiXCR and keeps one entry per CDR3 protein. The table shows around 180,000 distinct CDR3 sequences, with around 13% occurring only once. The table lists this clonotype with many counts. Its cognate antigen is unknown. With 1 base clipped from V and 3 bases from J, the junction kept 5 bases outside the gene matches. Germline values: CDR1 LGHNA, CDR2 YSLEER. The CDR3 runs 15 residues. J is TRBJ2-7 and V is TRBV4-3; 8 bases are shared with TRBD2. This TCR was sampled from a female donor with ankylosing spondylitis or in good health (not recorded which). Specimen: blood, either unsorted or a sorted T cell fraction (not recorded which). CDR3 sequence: CASSQAAGGDYEQYF. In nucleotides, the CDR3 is TGCGCCAGCAGCCAAGCTGCGGGAGGAGACTACGAGCAGTACTTC.